These 25 T cell receptor beta chains originate from one sample sequenced in a study of patients and donors after allogeneic stem cell transplantation. Each CDR3 protein gets one entry after TCRdb re-called the RT-PCR reads with MiXCR. The sample has about a million distinct CDR3 sequences, roughly 18% seen once. Sample: blood, either unsorted or a sorted T cell fraction (not recorded which). These receptor sequences come from a human donor who was either an allogeneic HSCT recipient or a stem cell or donor lymphocyte infusion donor (not recorded which). It is not recorded whose cells these are; they may come from a transplant donor.

This clonotype appeared a few times. The chain has TRBV2 and TRBJ2-7; unclear D gene. The germline V gene encodes CDR1 SNHLY and CDR2 FYNNEI. Trimming pared 4 bases from V and 3 bases from J, leaving 16 bases between. This CDR3 spans 15 amino acids. Here the CDR3 reads CASSALQRPDYEQYF. The CDR3 bases are TGTGCCAGCAGTGCCTTACAGCGACCCGACTACGAGCAGTACTTC.

V gene TRBV5-6 combines with J gene TRBJ2-1; D might be TRBD1 (5 bases). Trimming pared 1 base from V and 7 bases from J, leaving 18 bases between. Germline CDR1 SGHDT, CDR2 YYEEEE. CDR3 size: 16 residues. CDR3 in amino acids: CASSLMKGAAINEQFF. CDR3 coding DNA: TGTGCCAGCAGCTTGATGAAAGGGGCCGCTATTAATGAGCAGTTCTTC.

The CDR3 reads CASSSTQGEVRETQYF. The CDR3 coding sequence is TGTGCCAGCAGCTCCACCCAGGGAGAAGTCCGGGAGACCCAGTACTTC. The chain couples TRBV7-9 to TRBJ2-5; D is perhaps TRBD1 or TRBD2 (5 bases each). Germline CDR1 and CDR2: SEHNR and FQNEAQ (reference sequence). This CDR3 has 16 residues. Trimming shortened V by 4 bases and J by 5 bases, and 20 bases separated the two germline ends.

Many counts were recorded for this clonotype. The genes are TRBV6-5 and TRBJ2-7; TRBD1 matches 7 bases. With V trimmed by 2 bases and J by 6 bases, 10 bases remained unmatched. The CDR3 is made up of 15 amino acids. Germline values: CDR1 MNHEY, CDR2 SVGAGI. The CDR3 nucleotides read TGTGCCAGCAGTTACAAAACAGGGGTAAGGGCCGAGCAGTACTTC. Protein sequence: CASSYKTGVRAEQYF.

This clonotype was seen a few times. This rearrangement joins TRBV12-3 or TRBV12-4 to TRBJ1-2; D gene unclear. The V end was cut by 3 bases, the J end by 3 bases, with 14 bases between. This CDR3 spans 15 amino acids. The CDR3 DNA sequence: TGTGCCAGCAGTTTTTCGGGCTCTGGATACTATGGCTACACCTTC. Translated, it gives CASSFSGSGYYGYTF.

This clonotype was observed a handful of times. This chain links TRBV6-1 with TRBJ2-5; D not certain. This CDR3 has 15 amino acids. Germline CDR1 MNHNS, CDR2 SASEGT. The V end was cut by 5 bases, the J end by 1 base, with 14 bases between. The chain's CDR3 is CASSRPTDFQETQYF. The CDR3 bases are TGTGCCAGCAGTCGACCCACAGATTTCCAAGAGACCCAGTACTTC.

The chain joins TRBV5-1 to TRBJ2-2; tentatively, D is TRBD2 (5 bases). V was cut by 4 bases and J by 4 bases, with 11 bases left in between. This CDR3 comprises 14 residues. Germline lookup yields CDR1 SGHRS and CDR2 YFSETQ. Written as DNA, the CDR3 is TGCGCCAGCAGCCCTAGCTCGGTCACCGGGGAGCTGTTTTTT. Translated, it gives CASSPSSVTGELFF.

This clonotype showed up just a few times. This chain uses TRBV27 with TRBJ2-3; 7 nucleotides agree with TRBD2. Germline lookup yields CDR1 MNHEY and CDR2 SMNVEV (reference sequence). The trim removed 6 bases at V and 2 bases at J, leaving 14 bases unmatched. CDR3 length: 17 amino acids. CDR3 DNA sequence: TGTGCCAGCAGCACTAGCGACCGTCCTAAAACCACAGATACGCAGTATTTT. Protein: CASSTSDRPKTTDTQYF.

V usage is TRBV7-9 and J usage is TRBJ1-2; TRBD1 matches at 10 bases. Germline assignment: CDR1 SEHNR and CDR2 FQNEAQ (reference sequence). CDR3 size: 17 residues. After removal of 3 bases from V and 5 bases from J, the junction contained 12 bases not matched to a gene. The CDR3 region is CASSFANRGQGEYGYTF. In nucleotides, the CDR3 is TGTGCCAGCAGCTTCGCCAACCGAGGACAGGGGGAATATGGCTACACCTTC.

This chain uses TRBV12-5 with TRBJ2-1; D could derive from TRBD1 or TRBD2 (5 bases each). CDR1 is LGHNT and CDR2 is FRNRAP in the germline V gene. The CDR3 runs 13 residues. V was cut by 4 bases and J by 10 bases, with 14 bases left in between. The CDR3 reads CASGWGTADEQFF. CDR3 nucleotides: TGTGCTAGTGGTTGGGGGACCGCCGACGAGCAGTTCTTC.

This clonotype was seen only a few times. V is TRBV20-1 and J is TRBJ2-3; D gene uncertain. The ends were cut back, 4 bases at V and 4 bases at J, with 18 bases in the middle. CDR1 is DFQATT and CDR2 is SNEGSKA in the germline V gene (reference sequence). The CDR3 covers 15 residues. The CDR3 sequence: CSAKRAGTPPDTQYF. The DNA of the CDR3 is TGCAGTGCTAAACGGGCCGGCACCCCCCCAGATACGCAGTATTTT.

The gene calls are TRBV12-3 or TRBV12-4 and TRBJ2-3; 8 bases map to TRBD2. Trimming cost V 4 bases and J 5 bases; bases outside gene matches: 11. CDR3 length equals 16 residues. As DNA, the CDR3 is TGTGCCAGCAGTTGGGGGGAGCGGGGGAGAGTAGATACGCAGTATTTT. Translated: CASSWGERGRVDTQYF.

A few counts support this clonotype. The rearrangement joins TRBV5-1 to TRBJ2-7, with a tentative D call TRBD2 (6 bases). The CDR3 has 14 amino acids. The germline gives CDR1 SGHRS, CDR2 YFSETQ. Trimming took off 0 bases at V and 6 bases at J, with 13 bases between the two ends. This CDR3 is CASSLVGGTLEQYF. The DNA of the CDR3 is TGCGCCAGCAGCTTGGTAGGCGGGACTCTCGAGCAGTACTTC.

This clonotype was counted between two and nine times. The chain employs TRBV12-3 or TRBV12-4 and TRBJ1-1; D is undetermined. V dropped 2 bases and J dropped 0 bases, with 7 bases sitting between them. The CDR3 runs to 14 residues. The CDR3 DNA reads TGTGCCAGCAGTTTAAGGCTTATGAACACTGAAGCTTTCTTT. It yields the protein CASSLRLMNTEAFF.

The V and J genes are TRBV27 and TRBJ1-3; D remains unclear. CDR3 size: 15 residues. V was shortened by 0 bases and J by 4 bases, with 10 bases between the two germline ends. Germline CDR1 is MNHEY and CDR2 is SMNVEV (reference sequence). CDR3 nucleotides: TGTGCCAGCAGTTTATCCCCTCCCTCGGGAAACACCATATATTTT. It yields the protein CASSLSPPSGNTIYF.

This sequence joins TRBV9 and TRBJ2-1; tentatively, D is TRBD2 (7 bases). CDR1 and CDR2 (germline): SGDLS, YYNGEE. The CDR3 is made up of 15 amino acids. Between the trimmed V and J ends, which lost 0 bases and 7 bases, there was a span of 14 bases. CDR3 amino acids: CASSVGGGPYNEQFF. CDR3 nucleotide sequence: TGTGCCAGCAGCGTAGGGGGGGGCCCGTATAATGAGCAGTTCTTC.

In its sample, this clonotype was seen many times. This sequence joins TRBV12-3 or TRBV12-4 and TRBJ2-5; D not certain. There are 13 residues in the CDR3. V was pared by 6 bases and J by 1 base, with 9 bases between. The CDR3 sequence: CASSYGSQETQYF. The CDR3 region has the DNA TGTGCCAGCAGCTACGGAAGCCAAGAGACCCAGTACTTC.

The V call is TRBV20-1, the J call TRBJ1-1; 8 positions match TRBD1. Germline V gene lookup returns CDR1 DFQATT and CDR2 SNEGSKA (reference sequence). The CDR3 runs 13 residues. Trimming took 6 bases from V and 1 from J; bases not matched to a gene: 4. CDR3 residues: CSALDRGNTEAFF. The CDR3 coding sequence is TGCAGTGCCCTCGACAGGGGGAACACTGAAGCTTTCTTT.

The chain has TRBV5-1 and TRBJ1-2; 7 bases agree with TRBD1. CDR1 SGHRS and CDR2 YFSETQ come from the germline V gene. The CDR3 is 14 amino acids. Trimming removed 6 bases from V and 4 bases from J; junction bases left unmatched: 9. CDR3 coding DNA: TGCGCCAGCAAAAGGGGAACAGGGGTCTATGGCTACACCTTC. Translating gives CASKRGTGVYGYTF.

This rearrangement joins TRBV3-1 to TRBJ2-7; the D gene is possibly TRBD2 (5 bases). V lost 0 bases and J lost 6, with 12 bases in between. In germline, CDR1 is LGHDT, CDR2 YNNKEL (reference sequence). CDR3 length equals 14 residues. CDR3 amino acids: CASSQEPVAGEQYF. CDR3 nucleotide sequence: TGTGCCAGCAGCCAAGAGCCGGTTGCGGGCGAGCAGTACTTC.

The chain employs TRBV9 and TRBJ1-2; the D gene is possibly TRBD1 (6 bases). The V gene lost 3 bases and the J gene lost 3 bases, with 12 bases spanning the gap. CDR3 length: 14 amino acids. CDR1 and CDR2 (germline): SGDLS, YYNGEE. DNA of the CDR3: TGTGCCAGCAGCGGTGGGGGGCCCTACTATGGCTACACCTTC. Translated, it gives CASSGGGPYYGYTF.

Here the CDR3 DNA reads TGCAGCGTTGGCAGGGACAATCAGCCCCAGCATTTT. It yields the protein CSVGRDNQPQHF. The chain links TRBV29-1 to TRBJ1-5, with D possibly matching TRBD1 (5 bases). The CDR3 extends over 12 amino acids. The germline CDR1 and CDR2 sequences are SQVTM and ANQGSEA. The V end was cut by 4 bases, the J end by 3 bases, with 7 bases between.

The genes are TRBV5-1 and TRBJ2-7, with TRBD2 matching over 11 bases. The CDR3 has 16 residues. Germline CDR1 SGHRS, CDR2 YFSETQ. V lost 2 bases and J lost 2; bases outside the gene matches: 6. The CDR3 here is CASSLLAGEEAYEQYF. DNA of the CDR3: TGCGCCAGCAGCTTACTAGCGGGAGAAGAGGCCTACGAGCAGTACTTC.

This clonotype came up a few times. The V gene is TRBV5-1, the J gene TRBJ1-1, with TRBD1 as a possible D gene (5 bases). This CDR3 is built from 18 residues. Germline CDR1 is SGHRS and CDR2 is YFSETQ. V was clipped by 1 base and J by 4 bases, with 23 bases between them. The CDR3 DNA reads as TGCGCCAGCAGCTTGTTGTCTACTGCCTCAGCAGGGTCCACTGAAGCTTTCTTT. It yields the protein CASSLLSTASAGSTEAFF.

This clonotype was counted a few times. The CDR3 coding sequence is TGCGCCAGCAGCTTGGGGTCTAGGACAGGGGAGGACAATGAGCAGTTCTTC. It codes for CASSLGSRTGEDNEQFF. This sequence joins TRBV5-1 and TRBJ2-1, with 9 bases that match TRBD1. The germline gives CDR1 SGHRS, CDR2 YFSETQ. V dropped 0 bases and J dropped 5; count of bases not matched to a gene: 9. This CDR3 spans 17 amino acids.